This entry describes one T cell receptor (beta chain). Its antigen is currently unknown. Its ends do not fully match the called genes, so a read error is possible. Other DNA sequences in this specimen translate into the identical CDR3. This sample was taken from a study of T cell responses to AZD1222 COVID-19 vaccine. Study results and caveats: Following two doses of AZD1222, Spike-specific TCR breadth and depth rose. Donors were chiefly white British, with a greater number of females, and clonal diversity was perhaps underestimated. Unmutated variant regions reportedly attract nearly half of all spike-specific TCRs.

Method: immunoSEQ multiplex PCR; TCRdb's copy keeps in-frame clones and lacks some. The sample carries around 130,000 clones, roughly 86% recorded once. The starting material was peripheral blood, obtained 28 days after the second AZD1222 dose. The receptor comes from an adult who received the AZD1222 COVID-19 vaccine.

The chain's CDR3 is CASRPPLGGDQPQHF. As DNA, the CDR3 is TGTGCCAGCAGGCCGCCCCTGGGAGGAGATCAGCCTCAGCATTTT. The chain has TRBV28 and TRBJ1-5; D remains ambiguous. The CDR3 totals 15 residues. Germline V gene sequence: CDR1 MDHEN, CDR2 SYDVKM.